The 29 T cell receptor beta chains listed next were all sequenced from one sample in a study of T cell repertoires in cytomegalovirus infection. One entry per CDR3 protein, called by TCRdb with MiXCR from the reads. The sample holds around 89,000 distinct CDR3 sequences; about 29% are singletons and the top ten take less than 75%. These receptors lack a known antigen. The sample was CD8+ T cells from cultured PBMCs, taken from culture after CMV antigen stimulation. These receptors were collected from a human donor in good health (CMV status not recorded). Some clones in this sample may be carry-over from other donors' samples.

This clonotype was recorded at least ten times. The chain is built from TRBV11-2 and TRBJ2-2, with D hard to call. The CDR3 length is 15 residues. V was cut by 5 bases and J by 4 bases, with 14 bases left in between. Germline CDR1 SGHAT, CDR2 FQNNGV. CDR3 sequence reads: CASSGFAAFTGELFF. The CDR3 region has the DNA TGTGCCAGCAGCGGCTTCGCGGCCTTCACCGGGGAGCTGTTTTTT.

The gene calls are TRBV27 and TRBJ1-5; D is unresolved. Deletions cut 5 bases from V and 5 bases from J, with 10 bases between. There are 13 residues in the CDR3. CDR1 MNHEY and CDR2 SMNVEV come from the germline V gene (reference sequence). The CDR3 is CASSIGVHQPQHF. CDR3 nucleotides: TGTGCCAGCAGTATAGGAGTCCATCAGCCCCAGCATTTT.

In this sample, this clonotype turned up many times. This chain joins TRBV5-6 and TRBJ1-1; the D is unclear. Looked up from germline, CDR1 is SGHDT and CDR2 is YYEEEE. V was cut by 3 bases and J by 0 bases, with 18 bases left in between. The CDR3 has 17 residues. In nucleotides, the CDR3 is TGTGCCAGCAGCTCCATACTTACTGCGATGGTGAACACTGAAGCTTTCTTT. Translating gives CASSSILTAMVNTEAFF.

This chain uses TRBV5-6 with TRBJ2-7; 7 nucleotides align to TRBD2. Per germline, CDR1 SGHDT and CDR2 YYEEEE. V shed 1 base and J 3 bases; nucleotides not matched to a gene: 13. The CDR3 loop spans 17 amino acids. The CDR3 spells CASSLSSTSADIYEQYF. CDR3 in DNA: TGTGCCAGCAGCTTGTCTTCTACTAGCGCAGATATCTACGAGCAGTACTTC.

Here the CDR3 DNA reads TGTGCCAGCAGTTTCCGGGTGAGCTCCTACGAGCAGTACTTC. This gives the protein CASSFRVSSYEQYF. The chain couples TRBV6-5 to TRBJ2-7; no firm D call. Trimming took 4 bases from V and 0 from J, leaving 10 bases between them. This CDR3 has 14 residues. CDR1 and CDR2 from the germline V gene are MNHEY and SVGAGI.

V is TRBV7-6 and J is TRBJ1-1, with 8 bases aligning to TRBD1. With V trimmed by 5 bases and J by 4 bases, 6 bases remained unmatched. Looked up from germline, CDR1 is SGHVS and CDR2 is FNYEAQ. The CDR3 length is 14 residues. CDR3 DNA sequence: TGTGCCAGCAGCCCGTCAGGGGGCATCACTGAAGCTTTCTTT. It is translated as CASSPSGGITEAFF. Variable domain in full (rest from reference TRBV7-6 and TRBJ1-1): GAGVSQSPRYKVTKRGQDVALRCDPISGHVSLYWYRQALGQGPEFLTYFNYEAQQDKSGLPNDRFSAERPEGSISTLTIQRTEQRDSAMYRCASSPSGGITEAFFGQGTRLTVV.

DNA for the CDR3: TGTGCCAGCAGCTCGACAGTTAACACCGGGGAGCTGTTTTTT. It encodes CASSSTVNTGELFF. The chain links TRBV7-6 to TRBJ2-2; TRBD1 might be the D (5 bases). The V gene's germline CDR1 is SGHVS and CDR2 FNYEAQ. The ends were cut back, 4 bases at V and 2 bases at J, with 8 bases in the middle. CDR3 length: 14 amino acids.

This CDR3 reads CARGPSKLTGGYTF. DNA of the CDR3: TGTGCTAGGGGCCCTTCTAAGCTCACTGGTGGCTACACCTTC. The V and J genes are TRBV12-5 and TRBJ1-2, with D unclear. Germline V lookup: CDR1 LGHNT, CDR2 FRNRAP. Trimming took off 9 bases at V and 7 bases at J, with 21 bases between the two ends. The CDR3 extends over 14 amino acids.

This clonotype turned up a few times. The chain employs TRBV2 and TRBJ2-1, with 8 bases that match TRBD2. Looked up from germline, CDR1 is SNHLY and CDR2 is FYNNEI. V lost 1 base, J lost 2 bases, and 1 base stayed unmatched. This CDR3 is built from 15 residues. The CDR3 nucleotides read TGTGCCAGCAGTGAAGGGCGGGGGGCCTACAATGAGCAGTTCTTC. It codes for CASSEGRGAYNEQFF.

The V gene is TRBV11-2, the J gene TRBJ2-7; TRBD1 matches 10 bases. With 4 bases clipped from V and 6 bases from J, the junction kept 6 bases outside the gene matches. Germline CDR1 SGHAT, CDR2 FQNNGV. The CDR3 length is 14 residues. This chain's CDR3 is CASSSYGTGAEQYF. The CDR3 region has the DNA TGTGCCAGCAGCTCCTATGGGACAGGGGCCGAGCAGTACTTC.

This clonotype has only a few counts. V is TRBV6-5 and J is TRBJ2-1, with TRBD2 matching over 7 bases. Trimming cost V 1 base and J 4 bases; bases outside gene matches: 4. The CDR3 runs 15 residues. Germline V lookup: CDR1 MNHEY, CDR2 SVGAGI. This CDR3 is CASSYLGGSYNEQFF. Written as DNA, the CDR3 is TGTGCCAGCAGTTACTTGGGGGGGTCGTACAATGAGCAGTTCTTC.

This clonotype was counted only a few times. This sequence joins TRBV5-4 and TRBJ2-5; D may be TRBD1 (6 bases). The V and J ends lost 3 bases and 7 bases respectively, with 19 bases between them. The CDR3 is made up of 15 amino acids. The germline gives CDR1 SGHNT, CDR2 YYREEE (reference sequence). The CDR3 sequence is CASSSDPGALGTQYF. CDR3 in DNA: TGTGCCAGCAGCTCGGACCCAGGGGCCCTGGGGACCCAGTACTTC.

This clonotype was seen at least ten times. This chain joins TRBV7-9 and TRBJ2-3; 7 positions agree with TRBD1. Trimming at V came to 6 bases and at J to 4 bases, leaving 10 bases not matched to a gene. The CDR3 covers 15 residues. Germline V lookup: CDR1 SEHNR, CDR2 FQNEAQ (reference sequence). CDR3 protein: CASRPRTGVADTQYF. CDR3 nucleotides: TGTGCCAGCAGACCTAGGACAGGAGTTGCAGATACGCAGTATTTT.

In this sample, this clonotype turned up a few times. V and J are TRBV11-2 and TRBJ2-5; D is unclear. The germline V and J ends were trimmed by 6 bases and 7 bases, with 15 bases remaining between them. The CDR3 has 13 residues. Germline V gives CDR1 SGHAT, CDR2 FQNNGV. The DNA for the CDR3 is TGTGCCAGCAGTCAAGCCTTCATTGGGACCCAGTACTTC. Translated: CASSQAFIGTQYF.

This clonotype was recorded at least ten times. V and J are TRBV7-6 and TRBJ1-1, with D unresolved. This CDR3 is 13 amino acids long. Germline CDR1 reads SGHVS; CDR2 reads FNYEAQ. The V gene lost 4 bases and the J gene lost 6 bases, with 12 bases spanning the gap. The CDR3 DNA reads TGTGCCAGCAGCTACGCTTTGACATCTGAAGCTTTCTTT. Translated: CASSYALTSEAFF.

The CDR3: CATSSLGETQYF. DNA for the CDR3: TGTGCCACCAGCAGCCTTGGGGAGACCCAGTACTTC. This chain uses TRBV15 with TRBJ2-5; D is undetermined. V dropped 3 bases and J dropped 5 bases, with 7 bases sitting between them. This CDR3 spans 12 amino acids. Germline CDR1 is LNHNV and CDR2 is YYDKDF (reference sequence).

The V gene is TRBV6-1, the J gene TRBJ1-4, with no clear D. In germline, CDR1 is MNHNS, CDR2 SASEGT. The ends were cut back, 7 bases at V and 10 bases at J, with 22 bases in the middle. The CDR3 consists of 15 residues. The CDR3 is CASIPGGRLLGKLFF. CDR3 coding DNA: TGTGCCAGCATCCCCGGCGGACGCCTGCTTGGAAAACTGTTTTTT.

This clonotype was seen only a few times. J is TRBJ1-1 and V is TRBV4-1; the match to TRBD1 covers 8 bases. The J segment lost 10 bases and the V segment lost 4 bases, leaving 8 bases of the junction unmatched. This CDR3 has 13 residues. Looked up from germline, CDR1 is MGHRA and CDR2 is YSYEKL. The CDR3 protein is CASSPGQGLRAFF. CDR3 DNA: TGCGCCAGCAGCCCCGGACAGGGATTGAGAGCTTTCTTT.

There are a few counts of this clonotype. Written as DNA, the CDR3 is TGTGCCAGCAGTTTAGCGGGGGGACTAAACAATGAGCAGTTCTTC. This gives the protein CASSLAGGLNNEQFF. This chain links TRBV6-1 with TRBJ2-1; 10 bases are shared with TRBD2. The germline CDR1 and CDR2 sequences are MNHNS and SASEGT. There are 15 residues in the CDR3. The J segment lost 5 bases and the V segment lost 5 bases, leaving 6 bases of the junction unmatched.

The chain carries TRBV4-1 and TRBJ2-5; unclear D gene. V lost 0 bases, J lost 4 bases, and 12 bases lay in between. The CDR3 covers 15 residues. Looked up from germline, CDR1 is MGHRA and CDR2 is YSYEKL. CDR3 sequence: CASSQDLGFLETQYF. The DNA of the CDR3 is TGCGCCAGCAGCCAAGATCTGGGTTTTTTAGAGACCCAGTACTTC.

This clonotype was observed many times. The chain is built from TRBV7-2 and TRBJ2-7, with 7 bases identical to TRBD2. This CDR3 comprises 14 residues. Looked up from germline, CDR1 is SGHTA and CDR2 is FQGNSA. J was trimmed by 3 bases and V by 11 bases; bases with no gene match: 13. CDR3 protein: CACSEGGGGYEQYF. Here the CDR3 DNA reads TGTGCCTGTTCTGAGGGCGGGGGAGGCTACGAGCAGTACTTC.

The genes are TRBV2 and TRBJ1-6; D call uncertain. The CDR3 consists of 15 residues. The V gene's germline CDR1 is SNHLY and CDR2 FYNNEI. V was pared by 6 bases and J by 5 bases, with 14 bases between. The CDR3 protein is CASSLGGPNNSPLHF. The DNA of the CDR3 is TGTGCCAGCAGCCTCGGTGGGCCAAATAATTCACCCCTCCACTTT.

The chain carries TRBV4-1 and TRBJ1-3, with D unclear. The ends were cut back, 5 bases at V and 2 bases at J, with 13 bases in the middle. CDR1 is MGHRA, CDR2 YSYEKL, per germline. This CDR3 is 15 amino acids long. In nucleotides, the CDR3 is TGCGCCAGCAGCAACCTGCCATCCGCTGGAAACACCATATATTTT. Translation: CASSNLPSAGNTIYF.

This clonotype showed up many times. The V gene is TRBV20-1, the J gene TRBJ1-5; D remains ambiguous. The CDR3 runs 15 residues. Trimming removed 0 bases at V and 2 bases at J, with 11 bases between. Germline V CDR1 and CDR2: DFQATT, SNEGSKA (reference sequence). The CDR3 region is CSARDIREGNQPQHF. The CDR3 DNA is TGCAGTGCTAGAGATATCCGGGAGGGCAATCAGCCCCAGCATTTT.

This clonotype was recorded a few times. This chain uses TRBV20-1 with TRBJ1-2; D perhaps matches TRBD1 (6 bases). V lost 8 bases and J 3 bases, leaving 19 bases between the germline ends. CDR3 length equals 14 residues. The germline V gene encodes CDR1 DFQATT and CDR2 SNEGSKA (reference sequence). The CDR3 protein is CSPERGGAYYGYTF. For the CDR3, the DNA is TGCAGTCCGGAGCGGGGGGGCGCATACTATGGCTACACCTTC.

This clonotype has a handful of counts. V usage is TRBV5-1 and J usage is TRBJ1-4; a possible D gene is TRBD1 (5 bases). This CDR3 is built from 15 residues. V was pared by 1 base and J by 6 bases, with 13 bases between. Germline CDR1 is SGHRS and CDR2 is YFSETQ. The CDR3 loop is CASSLLPPGDEKLFF. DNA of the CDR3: TGCGCCAGCAGCTTGTTACCGCCGGGGGATGAAAAACTGTTTTTT.

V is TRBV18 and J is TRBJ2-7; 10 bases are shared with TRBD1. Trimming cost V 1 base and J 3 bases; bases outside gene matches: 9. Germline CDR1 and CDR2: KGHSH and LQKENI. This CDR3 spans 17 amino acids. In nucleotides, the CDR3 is TGTGCCAGCTCACCACGCCCGGGACAGGGGCCATTCTACGAGCAGTACTTC. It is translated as CASSPRPGQGPFYEQYF. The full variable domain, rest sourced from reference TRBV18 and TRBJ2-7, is NAGVMQNPRHLVRRRGQEARLRCSPMKGHSHVYWYRQLPEEGLKFMVYLQKENIIDESGMPKERFSAEFPKEGPSILRIQQVVRGDSAAYFCASSPRPGQGPFYEQYFGPGTRLTVT.

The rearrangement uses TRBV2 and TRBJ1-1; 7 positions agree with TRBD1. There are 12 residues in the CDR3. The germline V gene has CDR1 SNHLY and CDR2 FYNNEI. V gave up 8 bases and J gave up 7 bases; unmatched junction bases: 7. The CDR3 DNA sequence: TGTGCCAGCCCAAGGGGGCAAGGTGAAGCTTTCTTT. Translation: CASPRGQGEAFF.

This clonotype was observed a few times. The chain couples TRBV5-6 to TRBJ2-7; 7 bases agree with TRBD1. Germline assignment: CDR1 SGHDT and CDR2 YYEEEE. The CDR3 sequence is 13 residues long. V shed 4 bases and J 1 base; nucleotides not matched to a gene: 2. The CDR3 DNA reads TGTGCCAGCAGCGGGGACAGATCCTACGAGCAGTACTTC. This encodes CASSGDRSYEQYF.